One T cell receptor (beta chain) is described in this entry. Random hexamers served to reverse transcribe roughly 0.45 to 1 ug RNA. One entry per CDR3 protein results from TCRdb running MiXCR on the immunoSEQ multiplex PCR reads. The repertoire has some 110,000 distinct CDR3 sequences, approximately 93% of them found once; the top ten carry 0.093%. The source of the sample is a study of CD8 T cells in Susac syndrome. This TCR derives from a human donor with multiple sclerosis. Input material: CD4+ T cells from PBMCs.

The CDR3 DNA follows: TGTGCCAGCAGGTCCAGGGGTGGCTACACCTTC. Translated, it gives CASRSRGGYTF. The gene calls are TRBV6-5 and TRBJ1-2; a possible D gene is TRBD1 (6 bases). The germline gives CDR1 MNHEY, CDR2 SVGAGI. V was shortened by 6 bases and J by 7 bases, with 9 bases between the two germline ends. The CDR3 has 11 amino acids.